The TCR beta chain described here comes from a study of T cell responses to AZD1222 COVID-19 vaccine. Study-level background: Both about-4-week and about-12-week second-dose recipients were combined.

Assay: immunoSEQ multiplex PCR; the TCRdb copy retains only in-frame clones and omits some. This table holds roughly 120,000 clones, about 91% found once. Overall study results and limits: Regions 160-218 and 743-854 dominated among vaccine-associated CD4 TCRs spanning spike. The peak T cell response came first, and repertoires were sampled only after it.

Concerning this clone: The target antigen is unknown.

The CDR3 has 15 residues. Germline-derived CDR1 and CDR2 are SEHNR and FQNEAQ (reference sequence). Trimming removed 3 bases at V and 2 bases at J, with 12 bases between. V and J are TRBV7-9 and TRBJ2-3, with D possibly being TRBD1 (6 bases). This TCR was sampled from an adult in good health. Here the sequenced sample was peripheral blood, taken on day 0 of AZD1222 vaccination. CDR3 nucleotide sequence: TGTGCCAGCAGCTTGACAGGTGGGCTCACAGATACGCAGTATTTT. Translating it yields CASSLTGGLTDTQYF.